This TCR beta chain was sequenced for a study of T cell responses to AZD1222 COVID-19 vaccine. Overall study results and limits: In a largely white British group with more females than males, clonal diversity was possibly underestimated.

J gave up 1 base and V 2 bases, and 0 bases lay outside the gene matches. Germline values: CDR1 MDHEN, CDR2 SYDVKM. The CDR3 spans 15 residues. About this clone: What it binds is unknown.

TCRdb's table, derived via immunoSEQ multiplex PCR, lists solely in-frame clones and lacks some. The sample includes 70,000 to 95,000 clones, about nine tenths of them seen just once. This clonotype originated in an adult who received the AZD1222 COVID-19 vaccine. The chain links TRBV28 to TRBJ1-1; TRBD1 aligns across 11 bases. Sequenced material: peripheral blood, taken 28 days after the second AZD1222 dose. CDR3 nucleotide sequence: TGTGCCAGCAGTTTAGGGACAGGGGGGAACACTGAAGCTTTCTTT. Translating it yields CASSLGTGGNTEAFF. Supplemented by reference TRBV28 and TRBJ1-1, the full variable domain reads DVKVTQSSRYLVKRTGEKVFLECVQDMDHENMFWYRQDPGLGLRLIYFSYDVKMKEKGDIPEGYSVSREKKERFSLILESASTNQTSMYLCASSLGTGGNTEAFFGQGTRLTVV.